This TCR beta chain comes out of a study of blood T cell repertoires in COVID-19. Looking at the study overall: PBMCs, B-cell-depleted T cells, or T cells provided the cDNA or gDNA that made up the material.

The CDR3 spans 17 residues. Germline CDR1 is SGHKS and CDR2 is YYEKEE (reference sequence). With V trimmed by 0 bases and J by 0 bases, 2 bases remained unmatched. Assay: immunoSEQ multiplex PCR; the TCRdb copy retains only in-frame clones and omits some. The sample carries more than 200,000 clones, roughly 80% recorded once. Input material: peripheral blood. J is TRBJ2-1 and V is TRBV5-5; 11 positions agree with TRBD2. The clonotype originates from a woman over 75 with acute or convalescent COVID-19. The CDR3 DNA follows: TGTGCCAGCAGCTTGGAGGGACTAGCGGTCTCCTACAATGAGCAGTTCTTC. This translates into CASSLEGLAVSYNEQFF.